The clone carrying this TCR beta chain is labeled as medium-sized. Mouse gene names apply. The read ends 1 residue early relative to the CDR3; the germline J gene fills the gap. The sample's time point: mouse harvest day 7 after allogeneic transplant. Tail vein injection delivered 10^7 T-cell-depleted bone marrow cells and 10^6 splenic CD5+ T cells. The CDR3 has 13 residues. Deletions cut 0 bases from V and 7 bases from J, with 4 bases between. The germline V gene has CDR1 MNHDT and CDR2 YYDKIL. The source of the sample is a study of tissue T cells after allogeneic stem cell transplantation. Sequenced by immunoSEQ multiplex PCR; TCRdb stores in-frame clones only, minus some. The sample includes 3,900 or so clones, roughly 50% of them seen just once.

Sequenced: lymph node tissue. This receptor was taken from a female BALB/c mouse given C57BL/6 T cells with graft-versus-host disease after an allogeneic hematopoietic cell transplant. The chain is built from TRBV17 and TRBJ1-6, with no clear D. Being an ORF, TRBJ1-6 has a function that is uncertain. Here the CDR3 reads CASSRDGNSPLYF. The sequenced CDR3 bases are TGTGCTAGCAGTAGAGATGGGAATTCGCCCCTCTAC.